The clone carrying this T cell receptor beta chain was counted a few times. Germline CDR1 and CDR2: MNHEY and SVGEGT. This CDR3 contains 12 residues. Trimming pared 4 bases from V and 0 bases from J, leaving 3 bases between. This entry belongs to a study of blood T cell repertoires in COVID-19. Background on the study: Whether acute or convalescent, the COVID-19 samples came from the United States, Italy and Spain.

Authors' analysis steps: How many nucleated cells were present was estimated from reference gene primer amplification. Libraries were prepared by immunoSEQ multiplex PCR; TCRdb keeps only in-frame clonotypes and omits some of them. V and J calls plus clone size are reproduced from that table; the DNA served to infer D and trimming. The sample lists roughly 200,000 clones; 85% to 90% were seen once. The V call is TRBV6-2 or TRBV6-3, the J call TRBJ1-1; D not resolved. This sequence was found in a woman aged 18-29 years who had recovered from COVID-19. The specimen was peripheral blood. In nucleotides, the CDR3 is TGTGCCAGCAGTTGGCTGAACACTGAAGCTTTCTTT. Translated, it gives CASSWLNTEAFF.